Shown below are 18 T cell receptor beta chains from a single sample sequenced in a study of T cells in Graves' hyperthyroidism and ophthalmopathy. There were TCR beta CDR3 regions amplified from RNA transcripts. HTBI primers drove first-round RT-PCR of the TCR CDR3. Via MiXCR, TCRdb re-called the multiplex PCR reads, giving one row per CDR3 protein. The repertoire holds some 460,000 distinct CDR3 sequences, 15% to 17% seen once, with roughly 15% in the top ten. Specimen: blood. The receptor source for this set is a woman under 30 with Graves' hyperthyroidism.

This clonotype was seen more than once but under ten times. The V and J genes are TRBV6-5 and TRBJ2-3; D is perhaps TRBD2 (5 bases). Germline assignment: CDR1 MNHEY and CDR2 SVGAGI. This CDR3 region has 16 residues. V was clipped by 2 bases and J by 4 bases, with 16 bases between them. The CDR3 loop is CASSYIGDLRADTQYF. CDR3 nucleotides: TGTGCCAGCAGTTACATCGGAGATCTGAGGGCAGATACGCAGTATTTT.

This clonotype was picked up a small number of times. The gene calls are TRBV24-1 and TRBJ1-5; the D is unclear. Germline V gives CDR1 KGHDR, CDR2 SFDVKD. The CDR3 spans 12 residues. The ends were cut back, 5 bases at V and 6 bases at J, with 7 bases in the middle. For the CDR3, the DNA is TGTGCCACCAGTGGGAATGGTCAGCCCCAGCATTTT. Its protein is CATSGNGQPQHF.

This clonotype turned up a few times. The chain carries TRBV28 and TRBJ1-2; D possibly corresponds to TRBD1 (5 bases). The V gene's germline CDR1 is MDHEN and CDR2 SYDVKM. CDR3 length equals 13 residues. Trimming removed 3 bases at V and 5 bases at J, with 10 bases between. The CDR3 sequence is CASSFNRKYGYTF. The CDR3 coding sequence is TGTGCCAGCAGTTTTAACAGGAAGTATGGCTACACCTTC.

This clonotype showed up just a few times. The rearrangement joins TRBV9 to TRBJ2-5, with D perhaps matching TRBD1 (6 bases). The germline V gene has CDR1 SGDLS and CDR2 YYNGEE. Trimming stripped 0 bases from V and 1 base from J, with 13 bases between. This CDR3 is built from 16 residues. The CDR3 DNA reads TGTGCCAGCAGCGTAGAGGCCAGGGGTTCCCAAGAGACCCAGTACTTC. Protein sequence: CASSVEARGSQETQYF.

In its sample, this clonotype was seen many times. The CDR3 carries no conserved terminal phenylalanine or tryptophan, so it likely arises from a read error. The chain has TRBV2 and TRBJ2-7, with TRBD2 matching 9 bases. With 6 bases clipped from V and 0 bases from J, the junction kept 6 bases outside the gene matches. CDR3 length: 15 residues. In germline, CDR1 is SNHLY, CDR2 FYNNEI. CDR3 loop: CASSDSGGISYEQYC. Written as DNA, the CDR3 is TGTGCCAGCAGCGACAGCGGGGGGATCTCCTACGAGCAGTACTGC.

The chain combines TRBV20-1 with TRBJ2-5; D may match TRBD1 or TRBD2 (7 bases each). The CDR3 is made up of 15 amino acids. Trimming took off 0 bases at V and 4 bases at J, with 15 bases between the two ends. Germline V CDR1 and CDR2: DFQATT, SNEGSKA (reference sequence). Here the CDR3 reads CSARDPARGGETQYF. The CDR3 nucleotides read TGCAGTGCTAGAGACCCCGCCAGGGGGGGAGAGACCCAGTACTTC.

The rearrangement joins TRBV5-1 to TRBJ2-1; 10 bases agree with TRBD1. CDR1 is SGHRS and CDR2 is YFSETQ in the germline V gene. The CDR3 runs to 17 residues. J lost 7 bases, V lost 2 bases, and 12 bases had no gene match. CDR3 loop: CASSLFTPGQGRNEQFF. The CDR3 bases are TGCGCCAGCAGCTTATTCACCCCGGGACAGGGGAGAAATGAGCAGTTCTTC.

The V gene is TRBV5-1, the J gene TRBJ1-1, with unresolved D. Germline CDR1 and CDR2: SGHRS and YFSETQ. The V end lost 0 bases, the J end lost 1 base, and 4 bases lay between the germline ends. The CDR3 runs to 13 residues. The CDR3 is CASSLAWNTEAFF. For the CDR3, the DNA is TGCGCCAGCAGCTTGGCTTGGAACACTGAAGCTTTCTTT.

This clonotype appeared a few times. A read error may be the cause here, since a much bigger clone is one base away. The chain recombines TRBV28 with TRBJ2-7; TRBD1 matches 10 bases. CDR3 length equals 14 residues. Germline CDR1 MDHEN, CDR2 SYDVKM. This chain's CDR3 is CAGSSAGTGVEQYF. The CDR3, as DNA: TGTGCCGGCAGTTCCGCCGGGACAGGGGTCGAGCAGTACTTC.

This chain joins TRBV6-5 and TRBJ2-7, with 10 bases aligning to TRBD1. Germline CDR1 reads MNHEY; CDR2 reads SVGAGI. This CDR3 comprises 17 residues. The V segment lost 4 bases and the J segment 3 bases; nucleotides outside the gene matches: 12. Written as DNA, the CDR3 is TGTGCCAGCAGTTCATTGCGGCGGGACAGGGGATACTACGAGCAGTACTTC. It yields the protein CASSSLRRDRGYYEQYF.

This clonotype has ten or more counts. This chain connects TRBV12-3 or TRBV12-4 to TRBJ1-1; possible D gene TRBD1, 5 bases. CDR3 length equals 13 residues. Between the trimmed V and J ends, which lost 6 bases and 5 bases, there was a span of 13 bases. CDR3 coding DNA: TGTGCCAGCAGCCACGACAGTGGGACTGAAGCTTTCTTT. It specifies CASSHDSGTEAFF.

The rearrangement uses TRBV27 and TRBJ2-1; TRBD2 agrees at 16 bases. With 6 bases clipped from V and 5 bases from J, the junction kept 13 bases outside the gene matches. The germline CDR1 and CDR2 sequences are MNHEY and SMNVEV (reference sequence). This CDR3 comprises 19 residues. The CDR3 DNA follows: TGTGCCAGCAGCCTCGGGACTAGCGGGGGGGAATTTCAAAACAATGAGCAGTTCTTC. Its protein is CASSLGTSGGEFQNNEQFF.

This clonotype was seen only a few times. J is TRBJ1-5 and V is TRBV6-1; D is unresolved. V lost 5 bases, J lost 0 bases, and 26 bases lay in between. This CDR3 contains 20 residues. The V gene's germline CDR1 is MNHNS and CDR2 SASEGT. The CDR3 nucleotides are TGTGCCAGCAGTTATACCTCAGGTTCCCTTGACGGTTATAGCAATCAGCCCCAGCATTTT. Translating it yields CASSYTSGSLDGYSNQPQHF.

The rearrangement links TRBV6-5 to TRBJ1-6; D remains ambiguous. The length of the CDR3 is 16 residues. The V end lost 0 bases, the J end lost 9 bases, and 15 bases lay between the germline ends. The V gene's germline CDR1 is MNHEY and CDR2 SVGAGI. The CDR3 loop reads CASSYSTIRGGSPLHF. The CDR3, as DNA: TGTGCCAGCAGTTACTCGACCATTCGGGGTGGTTCACCCCTCCACTTT.

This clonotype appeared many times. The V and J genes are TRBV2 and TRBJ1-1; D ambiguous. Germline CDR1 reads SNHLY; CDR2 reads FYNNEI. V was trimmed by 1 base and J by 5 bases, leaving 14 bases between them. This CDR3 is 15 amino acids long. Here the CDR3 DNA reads TGTGCCAGCAGTGAAGTTGGCCGGAGAGGAACTGAAGCTTTCTTT. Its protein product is CASSEVGRRGTEAFF.

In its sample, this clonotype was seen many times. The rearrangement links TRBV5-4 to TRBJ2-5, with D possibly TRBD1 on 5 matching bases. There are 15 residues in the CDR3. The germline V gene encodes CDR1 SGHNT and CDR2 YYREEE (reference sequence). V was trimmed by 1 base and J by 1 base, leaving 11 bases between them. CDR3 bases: TGTGCCAGCAGCTTGCGGCAGGGCCCCCAAGAGACCCAGTACTTC. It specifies CASSLRQGPQETQYF.

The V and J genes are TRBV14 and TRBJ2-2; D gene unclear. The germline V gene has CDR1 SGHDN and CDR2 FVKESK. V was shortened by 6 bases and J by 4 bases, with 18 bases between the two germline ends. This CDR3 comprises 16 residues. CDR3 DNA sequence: TGTGCCAGCAGTTTTTACCCCGGACGGCGCACCGGGGAGCTGTTTTTT. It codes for CASSFYPGRRTGELFF.

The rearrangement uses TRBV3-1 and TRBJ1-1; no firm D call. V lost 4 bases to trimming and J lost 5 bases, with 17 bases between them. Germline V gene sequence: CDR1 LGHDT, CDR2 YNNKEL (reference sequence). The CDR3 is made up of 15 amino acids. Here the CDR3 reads CASSLLGGPMTEAFF. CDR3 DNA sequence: TGTGCCAGCAGCCTCCTGGGAGGGCCCATGACTGAAGCTTTCTTT.